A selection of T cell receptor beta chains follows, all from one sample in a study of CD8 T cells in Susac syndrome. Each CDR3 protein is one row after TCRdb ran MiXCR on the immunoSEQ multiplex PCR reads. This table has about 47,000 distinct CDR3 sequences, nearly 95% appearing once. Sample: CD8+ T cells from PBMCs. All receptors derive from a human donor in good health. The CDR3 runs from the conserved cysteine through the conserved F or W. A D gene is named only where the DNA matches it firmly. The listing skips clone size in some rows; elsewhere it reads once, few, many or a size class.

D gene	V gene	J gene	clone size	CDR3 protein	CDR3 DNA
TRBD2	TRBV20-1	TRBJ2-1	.	CSARPGLAENEQFF	TGCAGTGCTAGACCGGGACTAGCGGAGAATGAGCAGTTCTTC
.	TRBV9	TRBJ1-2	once	CASSDWGGYTF	TGTGCCAGCAGTGACTGGGGTGGCTACACCTTC
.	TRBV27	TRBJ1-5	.	CASSFRDSNQPQHF	TGTGCCAGCAGTTTTCGAGATAGCAATCAGCCCCAGCATTTT
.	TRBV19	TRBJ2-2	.	CATTLEPGELFF	TGTGCCACTACACTAGAACCCGGGGAGCTGTTTTTT
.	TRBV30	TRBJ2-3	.	CAWAPRASVPDTQYF	TGTGCCTGGGCCCCCAGGGCATCGGTACCAGATACGCAGTATTTT
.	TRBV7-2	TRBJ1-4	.	CASSFSRGDNEKLFF	TGTGCCAGCAGCTTCTCTCGGGGTGATAATGAAAAACTGTTTTTT
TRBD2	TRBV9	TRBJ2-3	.	CASSARTSGDLDTQYF	TGTGCCAGCAGCGCCCGGACTAGCGGAGACTTAGATACGCAGTATTTT
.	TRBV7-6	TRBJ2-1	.	CASSLVSGRPNEQFF	TGTGCCAGCAGCTTAGTTTCGGGAAGGCCCAATGAGCAGTTCTTC
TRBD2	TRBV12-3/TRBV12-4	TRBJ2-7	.	CASRLLAGGPRNEQYF	TGTGCCAGCAGGCTACTAGCGGGAGGGCCTCGCAACGAGCAGTACTTC
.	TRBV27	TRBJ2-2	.	CASSLSGGELFF	TGTGCCAGCAGTTTGTCAGGCGGGGAGCTGTTTTTT
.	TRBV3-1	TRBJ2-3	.	CASSHLSDTQYF	TGTGCCAGCAGCCATCTATCAGATACGCAGTATTTT
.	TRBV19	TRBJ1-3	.	CASSIILEGNTIYF	TGTGCCAGTAGTATAATCTTGGAGGGAAACACCATATATTTT
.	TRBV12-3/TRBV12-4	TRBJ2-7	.	CASSHGTIPPYEQYF	TGTGCCAGCAGTCACGGGACAATCCCCCCCTACGAGCAGTACTTC
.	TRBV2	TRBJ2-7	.	CASSELPTYEQYF	TGTGCCAGCAGTGAGTTACCCACCTACGAGCAGTACTTC
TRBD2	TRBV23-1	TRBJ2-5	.	CASSQSGVRREGPETQYF	TGCGCCAGCAGTCAATCAGGTGTTCGGCGGGAGGGCCCGGAGACCCAGTACTTC
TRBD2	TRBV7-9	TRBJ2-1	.	CASSPSGRAYNEQFF	TGTGCCAGCAGTCCTAGCGGGAGGGCCTACAATGAGCAGTTCTTC
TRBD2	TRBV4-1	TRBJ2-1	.	CASSHLSGNSYNEQFF	TGCGCCAGCAGCCACCTTAGCGGGAACTCCTACAATGAGCAGTTCTTC
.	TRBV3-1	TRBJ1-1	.	CASSQEGETEAFF	TGTGCCAGCAGCCAAGAAGGGGAAACTGAAGCTTTCTTT
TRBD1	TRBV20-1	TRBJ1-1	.	CSAGRQGRTEAFF	TGCAGTGCTGGAAGACAGGGGCGCACTGAAGCTTTCTTT
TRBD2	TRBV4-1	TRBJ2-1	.	CASSQWIGLAGGRTGNEQFF	TGCGCCAGCAGCCAATGGATCGGACTAGCGGGAGGGCGAACTGGCAATGAGCAGTTCTTC
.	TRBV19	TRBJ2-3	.	CASNWPGDTQYF	TGTGCCAGTAACTGGCCCGGAGATACGCAGTATTTT
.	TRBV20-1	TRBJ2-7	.	CSARDLDGRDEQYF	TGCAGTGCTAGAGATCTGGATGGTCGGGACGAGCAGTACTTC
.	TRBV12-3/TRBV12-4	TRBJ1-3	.	CASSADGNTIYF	TGTGCCAGCAGTGCTGACGGAAACACCATATATTTT
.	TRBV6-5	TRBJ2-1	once	CASGLSKNEQFF	TGTGCCAGCGGACTATCTAAAAATGAGCAGTTCTTC
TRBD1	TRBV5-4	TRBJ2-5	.	CASSFPRDSQETQYF	TGTGCCAGCAGCTTCCCCCGGGACAGCCAAGAGACCCAGTACTTC
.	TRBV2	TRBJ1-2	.	CASRAGAIYGYTF	TGTGCCAGCAGGGCCGGTGCAATCTATGGCTACACCTTC
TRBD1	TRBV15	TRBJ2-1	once	CATSGPPGQGYNEQFF	TGTGCCACCAGCGGACCGCCGGGACAGGGGTACAATGAGCAGTTCTTC
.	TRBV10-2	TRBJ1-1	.	CASSGGGEAFF	TGCGCCAGCAGTGGCGGCGGTGAAGCTTTCTTT
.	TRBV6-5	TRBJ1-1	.	CASSTGLEAFF	TGTGCCAGCAGTACCGGTCTTGAAGCTTTCTTT
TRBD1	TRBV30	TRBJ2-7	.	CAWSVQGDDEQYF	TGTGCCTGGAGTGTACAGGGGGATGACGAGCAGTACTTC
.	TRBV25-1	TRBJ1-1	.	CASQIGTLNTEAFF	TGTGCCAGCCAGATCGGGACCCTGAACACTGAAGCTTTCTTT